Presented here are 13 T cell receptor beta chains from one specimen sequenced in a study of HIV-infected patients and healthy controls. No cell fractionation was done, so the repertoire covers all unsorted peripheral blood T cells. cDNA was made from about 500 ng RNA using alpha and beta constant primers. Separate chain-specific third strand synthesis with multiplexing indices produced the alpha and beta libraries. TCRdb re-called the 5' RACE reads with MiXCR, one entry per CDR3 protein. There are roughly 13,000 distinct CDR3 sequences in the sample; about a tenth occur only once, and just under 6.5% lies in the top ten. Input material: blood. These receptors were taken from an adult in good health.

In this sample, this clonotype is medium-sized (0.01 to 0.1%). J is TRBJ1-3 and V is TRBV27, with 8 positions matching TRBD1. Germline loops: CDR1 MNHEY, CDR2 SMNVEV (reference sequence). The CDR3 is made up of 16 amino acids. Germline trimming cut 5 bases from V and 4 bases from J; bases unmatched to any gene: 10. This CDR3 reads CASSLGGQAGGNTIYF. The CDR3 DNA follows: TGTGCCAGCAGTCTAGGGGGACAGGCTGGCGGAAACACCATATATTTT.

This clonotype has only a few counts. The rearrangement joins TRBV27 to TRBJ2-2; 7 nucleotides align to TRBD2. The V gene end was trimmed by 6 bases and the J gene end by 4 bases; junction bases not matched to a gene: 2. Looked up from germline, CDR1 is MNHEY and CDR2 is SMNVEV (reference sequence). The CDR3 loop spans 13 amino acids. The CDR3, as DNA: TGTGCCAGCAGCCTAGCGGTCACCGGGGAGCTGTTTTTT. Translated, it gives CASSLAVTGELFF.

The V gene is TRBV5-4, the J gene TRBJ1-6; TRBD1 might be the D (5 bases). Trimming stripped 5 bases from V and 10 bases from J, with 13 bases between. CDR3 length equals 13 residues. Germline CDR1 SGHNT, CDR2 YYREEE (reference sequence). CDR3 residues: CASRSSGSSPLHF. DNA of the CDR3: TGTGCCAGCAGATCCTCAGGGAGCTCACCCCTCCACTTT.

The chain recombines TRBV3-1 with TRBJ2-7; D might be TRBD2 (5 bases). Trimming removed 2 bases from V and 6 bases from J, with 14 bases in between. Germline V gene sequence: CDR1 LGHDT, CDR2 YNNKEL (reference sequence). CDR3 length: 14 residues. This chain's CDR3 is CASSQTPSPSEQYF. For the CDR3, the DNA is TGTGCCAGCAGCCAAACGCCTAGCCCCAGCGAGCAGTACTTC.

This clonotype was observed a handful of times. The rearrangement joins TRBV29-1 to TRBJ1-1; D is uncertain. Trimming removed 0 bases from V and 2 bases from J, with 10 bases in between. CDR3 length: 14 amino acids. In germline, CDR1 is SQVTM, CDR2 ANQGSEA. CDR3 sequence (DNA): TGCAGCGTTGAAGATTGGCAAAATAACACTGAAGCTTTCTTT. Its protein is CSVEDWQNNTEAFF. Full variable domain (rest looked up from reference TRBV29-1 and TRBJ1-1): SAVISQKPSRDICQRGTSLTIQCQVDSQVTMMFWYRQQPGQSLTLIATANQGSEATYESGFVIDKFPISRPNLTFSTLTVSNMSPEDSSIYLCSVEDWQNNTEAFFGQGTRLTVV.

The rearrangement links TRBV2 to TRBJ1-1; D gene unclear. The CDR3 runs to 10 residues. Germline V lookup: CDR1 SNHLY, CDR2 FYNNEI. Trimming stripped 10 bases from V and 5 bases from J, with 8 bases between. In nucleotides, the CDR3 is TGTGCCACCGGGGAGACTGAAGCTTTCTTT. Encoded protein: CATGETEAFF.

By frequency in the sample, this clonotype is medium-sized. J is TRBJ2-3 and V is TRBV7-3, with 9 bases identical to TRBD1. Germline loops: CDR1 SGHTA, CDR2 FQGTGA. The CDR3 is 18 residues long. V lost 1 base and J lost 2; bases outside the gene matches: 10. In DNA, the CDR3 is TGTGCCAGCAGCTTAAGAGGGTACAGGGGGCCCTCCACAGATACGCAGTATTTT. Residues: CASSLRGYRGPSTDTQYF.

This clonotype counts as medium-sized. The chain uses TRBV7-3 and TRBJ2-3; D not resolved. CDR3 length: 12 amino acids. Germline loops: CDR1 SGHTA, CDR2 FQGTGA. V was pared by 4 bases and J by 10 bases, with 12 bases between. The CDR3 bases are TGTGCCAGCAGCTCCCCAAGTCTGCCGCAGTATTTT. It encodes CASSSPSLPQYF.

This rearrangement joins TRBV28 to TRBJ2-6; D possibly matches TRBD1 or TRBD2 (5 bases each). V shed 2 bases and J shed 4 bases, with 12 bases lying between them. The CDR3 totals 16 residues. Germline V gives CDR1 MDHEN, CDR2 SYDVKM. The chain's CDR3 is CASSLVSGTGANVLTF. The DNA of the CDR3 is TGTGCCAGCAGTTTAGTCTCAGGGACCGGGGCCAACGTCCTGACTTTC.

By sample fraction, this clonotype is medium-sized. The chain is built from TRBV3-1 and TRBJ1-2, with a weak D call TRBD1 (5 bases). The CDR3 consists of 13 residues. CDR1 is LGHDT, CDR2 YNNKEL, per germline (reference sequence). V was pared by 3 bases and J by 6 bases, with 11 bases between. The CDR3 region is CASSQGRWDGYTF. The CDR3 region has the DNA TGTGCCAGCAGCCAGGGGCGATGGGATGGCTACACCTTC.

This clonotype appeared a few times. The chain joins TRBV28 to TRBJ2-7; D is unresolved. Germline-derived CDR1 and CDR2 are MDHEN and SYDVKM. The CDR3 runs 14 residues. Trimming pared 4 bases from V and 6 bases from J, leaving 16 bases between. Written as DNA, the CDR3 is TGTGCCAGCAGTTGGGCTGAGAGGACGGGCGAGCAGTACTTC. The encoded protein is CASSWAERTGEQYF.

This clonotype was seen repeatedly, ten times or more. V is TRBV18 and J is TRBJ2-3, with D possibly being TRBD2 (6 bases). CDR3 size: 16 residues. In germline, CDR1 is KGHSH, CDR2 LQKENI. V lost 0 bases and J 2 bases, leaving 12 bases between the germline ends. The CDR3 region has the DNA TGTGCCAGCTCACCACCTGAGGGACTTCTCACAGATACGCAGTATTTT. Its translation is CASSPPEGLLTDTQYF.

This clonotype was seen repeatedly, ten times or more. The V and J genes are TRBV19 and TRBJ2-3, with TRBD2 identical over 8 bases. With V trimmed by 7 bases and J by 4 bases, 13 bases remained unmatched. This CDR3 has 16 amino acids. Per germline, CDR1 LNHDA and CDR2 SQIVND (reference sequence). CDR3 region: CASNKRSGRVSDTQYF. For the CDR3, the DNA is TGTGCCAGTAATAAGAGGAGCGGGAGAGTCTCAGATACGCAGTATTTT.